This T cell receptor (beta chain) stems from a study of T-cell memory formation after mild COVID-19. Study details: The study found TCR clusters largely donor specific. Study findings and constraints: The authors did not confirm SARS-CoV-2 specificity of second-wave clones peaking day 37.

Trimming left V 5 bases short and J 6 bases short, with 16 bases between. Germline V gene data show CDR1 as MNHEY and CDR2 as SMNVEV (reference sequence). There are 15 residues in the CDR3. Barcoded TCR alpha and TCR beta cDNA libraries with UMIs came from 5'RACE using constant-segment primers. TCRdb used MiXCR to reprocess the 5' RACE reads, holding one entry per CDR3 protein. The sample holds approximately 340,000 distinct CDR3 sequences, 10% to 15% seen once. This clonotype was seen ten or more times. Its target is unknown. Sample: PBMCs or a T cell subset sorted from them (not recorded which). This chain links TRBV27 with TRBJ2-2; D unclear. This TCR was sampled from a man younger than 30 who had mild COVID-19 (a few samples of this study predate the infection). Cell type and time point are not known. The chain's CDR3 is CASSVLGFLPGELFF. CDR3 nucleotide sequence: TGTGCCAGCAGTGTCCTCGGGTTTCTGCCCGGGGAGCTGTTTTTT.